These 7 T cell receptor beta chains were sequenced from one sample in a study of regulatory T cells in long-lasting Graves disease. Sample time point: newly diagnosed GD, antithyroid drugs for less than 3 months. Isolated PBMC RNA provided the starting material for the TCR library. Building the TCR beta libraries relied on iRepertoire HTBI primers, and CDR3 regions underwent Arm-PCR. From the multiplex PCR reads, TCRdb called clonotypes with MiXCR, one entry per CDR3 protein. The profile shows some 600,000 distinct CDR3 sequences, about 15% of them singletons. Separately, the same data were catalogued under a study of T cells in Graves' hyperthyroidism and ophthalmopathy.

Sequenced here: peripheral blood mononuclear cells (PBMCs), sampled at new diagnosis, from a patient treated with antithyroid drugs. These receptors were collected from a young man with Graves disease.

This clonotype was seen repeatedly, ten times or more. V and J are TRBV5-1 and TRBJ2-5, with 10 bases matching TRBD2. The V gene end was trimmed by 4 bases and the J gene end by 2 bases; junction bases not matched to a gene: 8. From germline, CDR1 is SGHRS and CDR2 YFSETQ. The CDR3 extends over 16 amino acids. The chain's CDR3 is CASSALAGLEQETQYF. The DNA for the CDR3 is TGCGCCAGCAGCGCACTAGCGGGACTCGAGCAAGAGACCCAGTACTTC.

The V call is TRBV2, the J call TRBJ1-2; 9 bases are shared with TRBD1. This CDR3 has 14 residues. V dropped 6 bases and J dropped 1; count of bases not matched to a gene: 3. Per germline, CDR1 SNHLY and CDR2 FYNNEI. CDR3 amino acids: CASRGQGINYGYTF. In nucleotides, the CDR3 is TGTGCCAGCAGAGGACAGGGGATTAACTATGGCTACACCTTC. Filled out from reference TRBV2 and TRBJ1-2, the complete variable domain reads EPEVTQTPSHQVTQMGQEVILRCVPISNHLYFYWYRQILGQKVEFLVSFYNNEISEKSEIFDDQFSVERPDGSNFTLKIRSTKLEDSAMYFCASRGQGINYGYTFGSGTRLTVV.

This clonotype appeared many times. CDR3 sequence reads: CASSEGGQDSYEQYF. CDR3 nucleotides: TGTGCCAGCAGCGAAGGGGGACAGGACTCCTACGAGCAGTACTTC. The chain combines TRBV9 with TRBJ2-7, with TRBD1 matching over 8 bases. CDR3 length: 15 amino acids. The junction had 5 bases not matched to a gene; V was cut back by 3 bases and J by 0 bases. In germline, CDR1 is SGDLS, CDR2 YYNGEE.

Ten or more counts support this clonotype. The J gene is TRBJ2-3, the V gene TRBV20-1, with TRBD2 matching over 11 bases. CDR1 and CDR2 from the germline V gene are DFQATT and SNEGSKA (reference sequence). V was pared by 3 bases and J by 6 bases, with 5 bases of the junction left unmatched. This CDR3 has 14 amino acids. CDR3 DNA: TGCAGTGCTAGGGCCGGGACTAGCGGCGATACGCAGTATTTT. Its protein product is CSARAGTSGDTQYF.

This clonotype was counted ten times or more. CDR3 nucleotides: TGTGCCAGCAGCGTAGCTGTTGGCGGACTAGCGTATAATGAGCAGTTCTTC. Amino acid sequence: CASSVAVGGLAYNEQFF. The chain is built from TRBV9 and TRBJ2-1, with 9 bases identical to TRBD2. With 0 bases clipped from V and 7 bases from J, the junction kept 11 bases outside the gene matches. The germline CDR1 and CDR2 sequences are SGDLS and YYNGEE. The length of the CDR3 is 17 residues.

The table lists this clonotype with many counts. This chain connects TRBV2 to TRBJ2-7, with TRBD2 matching 7 bases. Unmatched junction bases numbered 7, after V lost 3 bases and J lost 5 bases. The CDR3 has 14 residues. Germline values: CDR1 SNHLY, CDR2 FYNNEI. The chain's CDR3 is CASSDRGSVDEQYF. The DNA of the CDR3 is TGTGCCAGCAGTGACCGCGGGAGTGTCGACGAGCAGTACTTC.

This clonotype was detected a few times. The chain has TRBV29-1 and TRBJ2-1; 16 nucleotides line up with TRBD2. Germline CDR1 reads SQVTM; CDR2 reads ANQGSEA. This CDR3 region has 18 residues. J was trimmed by 7 bases and V by 3 bases; bases with no gene match: 12. The CDR3 is CSVEGTGTSGRALNEQFF. CDR3 nucleotide sequence: TGCAGCGTTGAGGGTACCGGGACTAGCGGGAGGGCATTGAATGAGCAGTTCTTC.